This T cell receptor (beta chain) came from a study of T cells in women clearing cervical HPV infection. Study as a whole: Cases' blood sampling followed lesion detection by median around 23 weeks (90 to 200).

Germline CDR1 LNHDA, CDR2 SQIVND (reference sequence). The CDR3 is 16 residues long. The assay was immunoSEQ multiplex PCR, and TCRdb's table has in-frame clones only and misses some. Seen in this sample are fewer than 35,000 clones; the ten most common clones hold 7.5% to 10%. With respect to this clone: The sequence runs out 3 residues before the end of the CDR3; the remainder is reconstructed from the germline J gene.

Sequencing was performed on blood buffy coat. This receptor was identified in a woman between 18 and 69 years old with a cervical HPV16 infection that either progressed to CIN3+ or cleared (not recorded which). The chain couples TRBV19 to TRBJ1-2, with no clear D. CDR3 sequence: CASKASGRAVRDTYTF. Partial CDR3 DNA: TGTGCCAGTAAGGCTAGCGGGAGGGCCGTCAGAGATACC.